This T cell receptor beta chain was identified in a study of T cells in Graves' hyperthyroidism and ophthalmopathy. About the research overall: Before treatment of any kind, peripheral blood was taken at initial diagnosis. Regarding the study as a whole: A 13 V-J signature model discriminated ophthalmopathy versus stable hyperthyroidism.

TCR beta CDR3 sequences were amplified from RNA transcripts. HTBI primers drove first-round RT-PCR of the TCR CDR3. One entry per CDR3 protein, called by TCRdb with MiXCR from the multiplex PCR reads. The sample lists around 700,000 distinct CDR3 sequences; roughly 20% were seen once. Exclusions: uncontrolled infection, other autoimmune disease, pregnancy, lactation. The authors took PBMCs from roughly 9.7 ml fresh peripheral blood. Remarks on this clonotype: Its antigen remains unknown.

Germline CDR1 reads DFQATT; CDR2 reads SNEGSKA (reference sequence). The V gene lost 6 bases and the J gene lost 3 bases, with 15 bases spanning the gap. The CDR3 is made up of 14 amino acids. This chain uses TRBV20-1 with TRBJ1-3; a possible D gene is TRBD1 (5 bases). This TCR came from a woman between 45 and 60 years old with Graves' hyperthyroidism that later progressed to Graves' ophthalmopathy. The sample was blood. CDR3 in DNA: TGCAGTGCCCCAGAGGGGCCAAGTGGAAACACCATATATTTT. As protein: CSAPEGPSGNTIYF.